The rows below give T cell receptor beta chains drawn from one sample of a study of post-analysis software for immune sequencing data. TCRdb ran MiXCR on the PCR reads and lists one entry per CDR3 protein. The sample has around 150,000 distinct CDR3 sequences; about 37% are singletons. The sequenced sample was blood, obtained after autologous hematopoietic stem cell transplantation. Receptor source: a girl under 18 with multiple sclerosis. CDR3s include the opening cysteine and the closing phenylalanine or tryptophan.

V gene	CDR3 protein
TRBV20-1	CSATPHGGRNTEAFF
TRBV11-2	CASSLRTDQETQYF
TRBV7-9	CSSSPLSRFEQYF
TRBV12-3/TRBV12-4	CASSLGVSLNEAFF
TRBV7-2	CASSLAEMNTEAFF
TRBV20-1	CSAKTGMVYEQYF
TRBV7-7	CASSLRGQQRGATDTQYF
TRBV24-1	CATSDLGIAGVETQYF
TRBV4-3	CASSQERGAMNTEAFF
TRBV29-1	CSVDRGNEQFF
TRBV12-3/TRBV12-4	CASRGGSVPDTQYF
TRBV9	CASSTSPSGTSGSNEQFF
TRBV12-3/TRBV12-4	CASSLRGSYNSPLHF
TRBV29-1	CSVEGGRDQETQYF
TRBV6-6	CASSYDLSGANVLTF
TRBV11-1	CASSPFYGVNTEAFF
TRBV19	CASSIAQNTDTQYF
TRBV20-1	CSARGPTSWDTQYF
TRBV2	CASPGLAANLVQETQYF
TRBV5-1	CASSLAGFPTDTQYF
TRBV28	CASRTGGETQYF
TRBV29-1	CSVDGGYEQYF
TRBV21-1	CASSKEGSGRKETQYF
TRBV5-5	CASSLTGPFYEQYF
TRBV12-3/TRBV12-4	CASSSVWGNNYGYTF
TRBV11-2	CASSLVLANEQFF
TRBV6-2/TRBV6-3	CASSRSQGPPYNEQFF
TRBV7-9	CASSLGQRNTEAFF
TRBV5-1	CASSLAGKSYEQYF
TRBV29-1	CSVEGQGRIDEQFF
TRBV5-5	CASSPISGQAKQETQYF
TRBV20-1	CSNSRDRVPSGYTF
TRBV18	CASSPSTSGSSEQYF
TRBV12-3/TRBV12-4	CASSLATKETLTYEQYF
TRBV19	CASNGRDNGYTF
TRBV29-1	CSVWTANYGYTF
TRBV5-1	CASSLEGGEQYF
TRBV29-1	CSVQVPGKLVYNEQFF
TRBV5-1	CASSHKTSRETTGELFF
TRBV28	CASSLAYSTFGYTF
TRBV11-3	CASSSPTGGGTDTQYF
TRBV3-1	CASRQGALTEAFF
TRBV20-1	CSARTGGSYEQYF
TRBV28	CASRVAGAGDTQYF
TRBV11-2	CASQFRREVSNEQFF
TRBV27	CASSFRAPDTQYF
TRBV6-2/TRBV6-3	CASSYSRGPYNEQFF
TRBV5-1	CASSLGGNEQFF
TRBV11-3	CASSQGQSTDTQYF
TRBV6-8	CASSTLSLAIEAFF
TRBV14	CVSSQAPLGVRSYEQYF
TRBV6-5	CASSYSKRTGDRYGYTF
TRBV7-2	CASSRGVGVSKNIQYF
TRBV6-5	CASRAGTENSPLHF
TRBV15	CATSTQNEQFF
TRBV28	CASSQRTSGSTDTQYF
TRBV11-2	CASSPADTQYF
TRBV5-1	CASSPQGAYYEQYF
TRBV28	CASSTRSPGETQYF